The clone carrying this T cell receptor beta chain was counted many times. This record belongs to a study of molecular identifiers for immune sequencing clone quantification. TCRdb reanalysed the PCR reads using MiXCR and keeps one entry per CDR3 protein. The sample has about 640,000 distinct CDR3 sequences; 15% to 20% are singletons. Naive CD8 T cells were picked out by sorting for CD8+CD4-CCR7+CD45RA+. The CDR3 sequence is 17 residues long. Germline CDR1 reads SGHNT; CDR2 reads YYREEE (reference sequence). With V trimmed by 0 bases and J by 4 bases, 7 bases remained unmatched. The source material was naive CD8+ T cells from blood, with Jurkat cell RNA spiked in. Subset given: FACS-sorted CD8+CD4-CCR7+CD45RA+ naive T cells. This clonotype was sampled from a human donor in good health. Some libraries in this study had Jurkat cell RNA spiked in. The rearrangement uses TRBV5-4 and TRBJ1-4; 9 positions match TRBD1. CDR3 amino acids: CASSLAVDRGRNEKLFF. Written as DNA, the CDR3 is TGTGCCAGCAGCTTGGCCGTGGACAGGGGACGTAATGAAAAACTGTTTTTT.